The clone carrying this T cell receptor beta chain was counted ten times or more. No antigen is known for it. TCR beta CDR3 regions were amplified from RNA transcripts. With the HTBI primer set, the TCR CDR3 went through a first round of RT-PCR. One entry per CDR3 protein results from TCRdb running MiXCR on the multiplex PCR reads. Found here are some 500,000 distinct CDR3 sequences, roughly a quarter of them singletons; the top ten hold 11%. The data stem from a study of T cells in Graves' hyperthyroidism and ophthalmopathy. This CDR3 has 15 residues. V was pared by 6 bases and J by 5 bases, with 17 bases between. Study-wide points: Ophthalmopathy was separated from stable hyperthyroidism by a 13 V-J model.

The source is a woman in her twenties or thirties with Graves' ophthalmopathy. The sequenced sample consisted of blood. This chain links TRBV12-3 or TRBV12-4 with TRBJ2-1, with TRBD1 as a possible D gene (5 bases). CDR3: CASSLTGGFNNEQFF. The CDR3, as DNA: TGTGCCAGCAGCCTAACAGGTGGGTTCAACAATGAGCAGTTCTTC.